These 19 T cell receptor beta chains originate from one sample sequenced in a study of cytomegalovirus exposure and HLA in healthy donors. With 60 Vbeta and 13 Jbeta primers, the PCR was carried out. Sequencing used immunoSEQ multiplex PCR; TCRdb keeps in-frame clones, though not all of them. Altogether about 140,000 clones are present, 79% being singletons, with the ten largest covering about 3.4%. Sequenced sample: PBMCs. The receptors shown here come from a female donor in good health and CMV-seronegative.

The CDR3 reads CASSLGWGNNEQFF. The CDR3, as DNA: TGTGCCAGCAGCTTAGGTTGGGGCAACAATGAGCAGTTCTTC. The chain employs TRBV7-2 and TRBJ2-1, with D maybe TRBD1 (5 bases). Trimming cost V 1 base and J 5 bases, with 9 bases left between them. This CDR3 has 14 amino acids. Germline V gene lookup returns CDR1 SGHTA and CDR2 FQGNSA.

This clone was seen just once. The chain is built from TRBV7-2 and TRBJ2-3, with 9 bases identical to TRBD2. V shed 4 bases and J 4 bases; nucleotides not matched to a gene: 6. The CDR3 covers 15 residues. Germline CDR1 and CDR2: SGHTA and FQGNSA. In nucleotides, the CDR3 is TGTGCCAGCAGCTCAGTAGCGGGAGTGGCAGATACGCAGTATTTT. Residues: CASSSVAGVADTQYF.

V gene TRBV28 combines with J gene TRBJ1-2, with TRBD1 matching over 8 bases. This CDR3 contains 14 residues. Germline V lookup: CDR1 MDHEN, CDR2 SYDVKM. The J segment lost 4 bases and the V segment lost 3 bases, leaving 4 bases of the junction unmatched. CDR3 amino acids: CASSLGQAIYGYTF. The CDR3 DNA follows: TGTGCCAGCAGTTTGGGACAGGCTATCTATGGCTACACCTTC.

DNA of the CDR3: TGCGCCAGCAGCTTGGAGTCCCGGACAGAAGGCGAGCAGTTCTTC. This translates into CASSLESRTEGEQFF. The chain employs TRBV5-1 and TRBJ2-1; weak D call: TRBD1 (6 bases). This CDR3 is built from 15 residues. V was clipped by 0 bases and J by 10 bases, with 17 bases between them. The germline V gene encodes CDR1 SGHRS and CDR2 YFSETQ.

The chain uses TRBV7-3 and TRBJ2-5; TRBD2 is a possible D gene (5 bases). CDR3 length equals 16 residues. V dropped 1 base and J dropped 5 bases, with 17 bases sitting between them. Germline V lookup: CDR1 SGHTA, CDR2 FQGTGA. CDR3 loop: CASSLISGNNRETQYF. In nucleotides, the CDR3 is TGTGCCAGCAGCTTAATATCCGGGAACAACCGGGAGACCCAGTACTTC. The full variable domain, its missing parts supplied by reference TRBV7-3 and TRBJ2-5, is GAGVSQTPSNKVTEKGKYVELRCDPISGHTALYWYRQSLGQGPEFLIYFQGTGAADDSGLPNDRFFAVRPEGSVSTLKIQRTERGDSAVYLCASSLISGNNRETQYFGPGTRLLVL.

V and J are TRBV2 and TRBJ2-1, with TRBD1 identical over 8 bases. V lost 9 bases to trimming and J lost 10 bases; unmatched junction nucleotides: 11. The CDR3 has 13 amino acids. The germline V gene encodes CDR1 SNHLY and CDR2 FYNNEI. For the CDR3, the DNA is TGTGCCAGTCGCAGGACAGGGTCCGTGGAGCAGTTCTTC. Translation gives CASRRTGSVEQFF.

This chain connects TRBV11-2 to TRBJ2-2, with 7 bases that match TRBD2. The V segment lost 4 bases and the J segment 1 base; nucleotides outside the gene matches: 9. From germline, CDR1 is SGHAT and CDR2 FQNNGV. The CDR3 runs to 17 residues. The CDR3 loop reads CASSSSRGVWNTGELFF. The CDR3 DNA reads as TGTGCCAGCAGCTCGAGTCGGGGGGTCTGGAACACCGGGGAGCTGTTTTTT.

The chain is built from TRBV15 and TRBJ1-1, with D tentatively TRBD1 (6 bases). The germline V gene encodes CDR1 LNHNV and CDR2 YYDKDF (reference sequence). The CDR3 consists of 13 residues. V dropped 2 bases and J dropped 5 bases, with 9 bases sitting between them. CDR3 in amino acids: CATSRTGRTEAFF. In DNA form, the CDR3 reads TGTGCCACCAGCAGAACAGGGCGGACTGAAGCTTTCTTT.

V usage is TRBV2 and J usage is TRBJ2-1; the D gene is possibly TRBD1 (5 bases). V dropped 6 bases and J dropped 6 bases, with 12 bases sitting between them. Germline CDR1 and CDR2: SNHLY and FYNNEI. The CDR3 contains 13 residues. The CDR3 bases are TGTGCCAGCAGCAGGGAAGTAGGCAATGAGCAGTTCTTC. Amino acids: CASSREVGNEQFF.

This chain uses TRBV5-1 with TRBJ2-2; D gene ambiguous. Trimming took 5 bases from V and 5 from J, leaving 10 bases between them. CDR1 and CDR2 from the germline V gene are SGHRS and YFSETQ. The length of the CDR3 is 13 residues. This CDR3 is CASRFTETGELFF. The CDR3 region has the DNA TGCGCCAGCAGATTTACAGAGACCGGGGAGCTGTTTTTT. Full variable domain (remainder filled in from reference TRBV5-1 and TRBJ2-2): KAGVTQTPRYLIKTRGQQVTLSCSPISGHRSVSWYQQTPGQGLQFLFEYFSETQRNKGNFPGRFSGRQFSNSRSEMNVSTLELGDSALYLCASRFTETGELFFGEGSRLTVL.

V gene TRBV15 combines with J gene TRBJ2-5, with 7 bases lining up with TRBD1. Germline CDR1 and CDR2: LNHNV and YYDKDF (reference sequence). This CDR3 is built from 14 residues. V shed 5 bases and J 6 bases; nucleotides not matched to a gene: 9. Here the CDR3 DNA reads TGTGCCACCAGCTTGAACAGGGGTGAAAAGACCCAGTACTTC. It yields the protein CATSLNRGEKTQYF.

V gene TRBV5-6 combines with J gene TRBJ1-2; D may be TRBD1 (6 bases). The CDR3 has 14 residues. CDR1 and CDR2 (germline): SGHDT, YYEEEE. V was pared by 1 base and J by 4 bases, with 11 bases between. DNA of the CDR3: TGTGCCAGCAGCTTGTACAGGGAGGGCTATGGCTACACCTTC. It specifies CASSLYREGYGYTF.

The chain recombines TRBV9 with TRBJ2-3, with D maybe TRBD1 (7 bases). V shed 7 bases and J shed 0 bases, with 15 bases lying between them. From germline, CDR1 is SGDLS and CDR2 YYNGEE. CDR3 size: 15 residues. CDR3 in amino acids: CASSGGMASTDTQYF. DNA of the CDR3: TGTGCCAGCTCAGGGGGGATGGCTAGCACAGATACGCAGTATTTT.

The chain is built from TRBV28 and TRBJ2-7; TRBD1 might be the D (6 bases). CDR3 length: 11 amino acids. The V gene's germline CDR1 is MDHEN and CDR2 SYDVKM. Trimming shortened V by 5 bases and J by 12 bases, and 14 bases separated the two germline ends. CDR3 in DNA: TGTGCCAGCAGTCAGGGGTCAGGGACGTACTTC. This codes for CASSQGSGTYF.

This clone was counted once. V and J are TRBV11-2 and TRBJ1-2; 8 bases fit TRBD1. Germline values: CDR1 SGHAT, CDR2 FQNNGV. V trimming: 6 bases; J trimming: 3 bases; junction bases outside the gene matches: 3. The CDR3 has 13 amino acids. The CDR3, as DNA: TGTGCCAGCAGTTCAGGGGGCCACTATGGCTACACCTTC. It encodes CASSSGGHYGYTF.

The V gene is TRBV14, the J gene TRBJ2-3; a possible D gene is TRBD2 (5 bases). Per the germline V gene, CDR1 is SGHDN and CDR2 is FVKESK. CDR3 length: 14 residues. The germline V and J ends were trimmed by 2 bases and 2 bases, with 8 bases remaining between them. CDR3 protein: CASSQMDFTDTQYF. CDR3 DNA: TGTGCCAGCAGCCAAATGGACTTCACAGATACGCAGTATTTT. The entire variable domain, with the rest obtained from reference TRBV14 and TRBJ2-3, is as follows: EAGVTQFPSHSVIEKGQTVTLRCDPISGHDNLYWYRRVMGKEIKFLLHFVKESKQDESGMPNNRFLAERTGGTYSTLKVQPAELEDSGVYFCASSQMDFTDTQYFGPGTRLTVL.

The gene calls are TRBV6-1 and TRBJ2-7; 8 bases are shared with TRBD2. CDR3 length equals 14 residues. The germline V gene encodes CDR1 MNHNS and CDR2 SASEGT. The J segment lost 6 bases and the V segment lost 8 bases, leaving 12 bases of the junction unmatched. The CDR3 nucleotides read TGTGCCAGCCGGGGGGGGGCTACACGGGGCGAGCAGTACTTC. This encodes CASRGGATRGEQYF.

This clone was recorded a few times. This chain joins TRBV6-6 and TRBJ1-1; D gene uncertain. Trimming shortened V by 5 bases and J by 5 bases, and 6 bases separated the two germline ends. Germline values: CDR1 MNHNY, CDR2 SVGAGI (reference sequence). CDR3 length: 11 residues. CDR3 loop: CASSPRTEAFF. The CDR3 region has the DNA TGTGCCAGCAGTCCACGGACTGAAGCTTTCTTT.

J is TRBJ2-1 and V is TRBV5-4; weak D call: TRBD2 (5 bases). V was trimmed by 0 bases and J by 8 bases, leaving 6 bases between them. Germline V gene data show CDR1 as SGHNT and CDR2 as YYREEE (reference sequence). The CDR3 contains 12 residues. The CDR3 DNA sequence: TGTGCCAGCAGCTTGGCCGGGGATGAGCAGTTCTTC. It yields the protein CASSLAGDEQFF.